A selection of T cell receptor beta chains follows, all from one sample in a study of blood T cell repertoires in COVID-19. Produced via immunoSEQ multiplex PCR; TCRdb's table is partial and in-frame only. This table has some 240,000 clones, about 79% appearing once. Material for sequencing was peripheral blood. These receptor sequences come from a woman in her 40s who had recovered from COVID-19. Both conserved end residues are part of each CDR3. The D gene is left open where the match is weak. Only some rows state a clone size, as once, few, many or a class for expanded clones.

cdr3_length	v_call	clone_size	j_call	d_call	cdr3_nt	cdr3_aa
12	TRBV30	.	TRBJ2-5	.	TGTGCCTGTTACGGGTTAGGAGAGACCCAGTACTTC	CACYGLGETQYF
15	TRBV18	.	TRBJ1-2	TRBD1	TGTGCCAGCTCCCCGAGGACAGGGATGGACTATGGCTACACCTTC	CASSPRTGMDYGYTF
14	TRBV5-1	.	TRBJ2-2	.	TGCGCCAGCCTAGAGGGCACCGAACCCGGGGAGCTGTTTTTT	CASLEGTEPGELFF
11	TRBV28	.	TRBJ2-1	.	TGTGCCAGCAGCGGTTGGAATGAGCAGTTCTTC	CASSGWNEQFF
13	TRBV11-2	.	TRBJ1-6	.	TGTGCCAGCAGCCAAATGGAGAATTCACCCCTCCACTTT	CASSQMENSPLHF
17	TRBV7-3	.	TRBJ2-1	.	TGTGCCAGCAGCTTACTTGAGAGGATTCCATCCTACAATGAGCAGTTCTTC	CASSLLERIPSYNEQFF
17	TRBV6-6	.	TRBJ2-5	TRBD1	TGTGCCAGCAGTCAGACCGTACGACAGGGGTACCAAGAGACCCAGTACTTC	CASSQTVRQGYQETQYF
16	TRBV14	.	TRBJ1-2	.	TGTGCCAGCAGCCAAGATCTTGCGGCAGGGGTCTATGGCTACACCTTC	CASSQDLAAGVYGYTF
14	TRBV5-1	.	TRBJ2-7	.	TGCGCCAGCAGCTTGCGTGCTGAGGGAGGCGAGCAGTACTTC	CASSLRAEGGEQYF
15	TRBV5-1	.	TRBJ2-7	TRBD1	TGCGCCAGCAGCCATGGCGACAGGGTGAACTACGAGCAGTACTTC	CASSHGDRVNYEQYF
16	TRBV19	.	TRBJ1-6	.	TGTGCCAATTCGGGGTTAGAGAGCTCCTATAATTCACCCCTCCACTTT	CANSGLESSYNSPLHF
13	TRBV29-1	.	TRBJ2-5	TRBD1	TGCAGCGTTCTCGGACAGGGAGGAGAGACCCAGTACTTC	CSVLGQGGETQYF
18	TRBV23-1	.	TRBJ1-1	.	TGCGCCAGCAGTCAGTTATTATTCGAGGGGCAGGGGCGGACTGAAGCTTTCTTT	CASSQLLFEGQGRTEAFF
15	TRBV19	few	TRBJ1-1	.	TGTGCCAGTAGTATTTCAGGGATTTCGAACACTGAAGCTTTCTTT	CASSISGISNTEAFF
12	TRBV2	.	TRBJ2-7	TRBD1	TGTGCCAGCAGAAGGGACAGCTACGAGCAGTACTTC	CASRRDSYEQYF
14	TRBV28	.	TRBJ1-2	.	TGTGCCAGCACCGACCCTGGGGGGGGCTATGGCTACACCTTC	CASTDPGGGYGYTF
12	TRBV7-2	.	TRBJ2-5	TRBD1	TGTGCCAGCAGCAGGGGGCGTGAGACCCAGTACTTC	CASSRGRETQYF
16	TRBV9	.	TRBJ2-1	.	TGTGCCAGCAGCGAGGCAGGGGCGCCAGGTTATAATGAGCAGTTCTTC	CASSEAGAPGYNEQFF
14	TRBV19	.	TRBJ1-2	TRBD1	TGTGCCAGTAGTATTCTCGGGACAGATGATGGCTACACCTTC	CASSILGTDDGYTF
13	TRBV24-1	.	TRBJ2-3	.	TGTGCCACCAGGGGGCAGGGCACAGATACGCAGTATTTT	CATRGQGTDTQYF
17	TRBV30	.	TRBJ1-1	.	TGTGCCTGGAGTGTAACCCCTCGAGAAGTCACGGGCACTGAAGCTTTCTTT	CAWSVTPREVTGTEAFF
15	TRBV11-2	.	TRBJ2-7	TRBD2	TGTGCCAGCAGCTTAAGCGGGGGGCAAAACTACGAGCAGTACTTC	CASSLSGGQNYEQYF
14	TRBV7-2	.	TRBJ1-5	.	TGTGCCAGCAGCTTTACAGGGTACGGTCAGCCCCAGCATTTT	CASSFTGYGQPQHF
14	TRBV7-9	.	TRBJ1-5	.	TGTGCCAGCAGCTTGGAGCAGGGTTCATCGCCCCAGCATTTT	CASSLEQGSSPQHF
14	TRBV28	.	TRBJ1-2	.	TGTGCCAGCAGTTCATCCGGACAGCCTTTAGGCTACACCTTC	CASSSSGQPLGYTF
13	TRBV3-1/TRBV3-2	.	TRBJ2-5	.	TGTGCCAGCAGCCAAGTTATTGTCGGGACCCAGTACTTC	CASSQVIVGTQYF
13	TRBV10-2	.	TRBJ2-7	.	TGCGCCAGCAGTGAGTCGCACAGGGACAAGCAGTACTTC	CASSESHRDKQYF
14	TRBV9	.	TRBJ2-2	.	TGTGCCAGCAGCGTAGCCGGGGTTGGCGGGGAGCTGTTTTTT	CASSVAGVGGELFF
16	TRBV21-1	.	TRBJ1-2	.	TGTGCCAGCAGCACCAGACCAGACAGAGACCCATATGGCTACACCTTC	CASSTRPDRDPYGYTF
15	TRBV5-8	.	TRBJ2-6	.	TGTGCCAGCAGTTCCAGGGTCCCTGGGGCCAACGTCCTGACTTTC	CASSSRVPGANVLTF
16	TRBV7-9	.	TRBJ1-2	.	TGTGCCAGCAGCTTAGGGACGTCGCTCGGACAGATGGGCTACACCTTC	CASSLGTSLGQMGYTF
14	TRBV11-1	.	TRBJ2-7	TRBD1	TGTGCCAGCAGCCCACGACAGGGGGCCTACGAGCAGTACTTC	CASSPRQGAYEQYF
17	TRBV7-6	.	TRBJ2-3	TRBD1	TGTGCCAGCAGCTGGAGTCCGACAGGGGGCCTTACAGATACGCAGTATTTT	CASSWSPTGGLTDTQYF
15	TRBV7-9	.	TRBJ1-4	.	TGTGCCAGCAGCCCAGTACTACAGGGCGGTGAAAAACTGTTTTTT	CASSPVLQGGEKLFF
13	TRBV11-3	.	TRBJ2-7	.	TGTGCCAGCAGCTCCACTAGAACCGGGGAGCAGTACTTC	CASSSTRTGEQYF
19	TRBV4-3	.	TRBJ2-7	TRBD1	TGCGCCAGCAGTCGCTACAATACGGGACAGGGGGGATCCACCTACGAGCAGTACTTC	CASSRYNTGQGGSTYEQYF
16	TRBV9	once	TRBJ2-2	TRBD1	TGTGCCAGCAGCGTAGGTCGACAGGGGGCGCGCGGGGAGCTGTTTTTT	CASSVGRQGARGELFF
14	TRBV5-4	.	TRBJ1-2	.	TGTGCCAGCAGCTCGTCGAATCAGATCTATGGCTACACCTTC	CASSSSNQIYGYTF
14	TRBV7-9	.	TRBJ2-7	TRBD1	TGTGCCAGCAGCCAAACCGGGACAGGGGTCGAGCAGTACTTC	CASSQTGTGVEQYF
14	TRBV6-5	once	TRBJ2-3	.	TGTGCCAGCAGTCTCGGGGGTGGCACAGATACGCAGTATTTT	CASSLGGGTDTQYF
14	TRBV6-1	.	TRBJ1-4	.	TGTGCCAGCAGTGATGGGCCGTATAATGAAAAACTGTTTTTT	CASSDGPYNEKLFF
15	TRBV28	.	TRBJ2-3	.	TGTGCCAGCAGGATTGGGCCGAGGGAAACAGATACGCAGTATTTT	CASRIGPRETDTQYF
15	TRBV5-1	.	TRBJ2-3	TRBD1	TGCGCCAGCAGCGCGGACAGGGGGGTTGCAGATACGCAGTATTTT	CASSADRGVADTQYF
13	TRBV7-2	.	TRBJ1-1	.	TGTGCCAGCAGCGCTCAACAGAACACTGAAGCTTTCTTT	CASSAQQNTEAFF